A selection of T cell receptor beta chains follows, all from one sample in a study of HIV-infected patients and healthy controls. A single record per CDR3 protein comes from TCRdb applying MiXCR to the 5' RACE reads. The sample lists 17,000 or so distinct CDR3 sequences; 5.5% were seen once. Source material: blood. The source of these receptors is an adult in good health. CDR3s include the opening cysteine and the closing phenylalanine or tryptophan. The D gene is left open where the match is weak. Rows give clone size only sometimes, using once, few, many, or a class for an expanded clone.

NA,many,TRBJ1-3,TRBV11-2,CASSLRFSGNTIYF,TGTGCCAGCAGCTTGCGTTTCTCTGGAAACACCATATATTTT
NA,once,TRBJ2-5,TRBV7-2,CASSLVAGAGGETQYF,TGTGCCAGCAGCTTAGTCGCGGGGGCCGGCGGAGAGACCCAGTACTTC
TRBD2,NA,TRBJ2-5,TRBV3-1,CASSQDGGSGGARETQYF,TGTGCCAGCAGCCAAGACGGTGGTAGCGGGGGGGCCCGGGAGACCCAGTACTTC
NA,NA,TRBJ2-5,TRBV12-3/TRBV12-4,CASSLMGETQYF,TGTGCCAGCAGTTTGATGGGGGAGACCCAGTACTTC
NA,many,TRBJ1-5,TRBV29-1,CSVEDKGQPQHF,TGCAGCGTTGAAGATAAGGGCCAGCCCCAGCATTTT
TRBD1,many,TRBJ2-5,TRBV7-2,CASSPPGGWETQYF,TGTGCCAGCAGCCCCCCAGGGGGATGGGAGACCCAGTACTTC
NA,many,TRBJ1-3,TRBV9,CASSPRTTLSGNTIYF,TGTGCCAGCAGCCCCAGGACGACTCTTTCTGGAAACACCATATATTTT
TRBD1,many,TRBJ1-2,TRBV5-6,CASSFRTGRGGYTF,TGTGCCAGCAGCTTTAGGACAGGGAGAGGTGGCTACACCTTC
TRBD1,many,TRBJ2-7,TRBV4-2,CASSQEESGGYEQYF,TGTGCCAGCAGCCAAGAGGAATCAGGGGGCTACGAGCAGTACTTC
TRBD1,many,TRBJ2-7,TRBV4-2,CASSQEDRGYEQYF,TGTGCCAGCAGCCAAGAAGACAGGGGCTACGAGCAGTACTTC